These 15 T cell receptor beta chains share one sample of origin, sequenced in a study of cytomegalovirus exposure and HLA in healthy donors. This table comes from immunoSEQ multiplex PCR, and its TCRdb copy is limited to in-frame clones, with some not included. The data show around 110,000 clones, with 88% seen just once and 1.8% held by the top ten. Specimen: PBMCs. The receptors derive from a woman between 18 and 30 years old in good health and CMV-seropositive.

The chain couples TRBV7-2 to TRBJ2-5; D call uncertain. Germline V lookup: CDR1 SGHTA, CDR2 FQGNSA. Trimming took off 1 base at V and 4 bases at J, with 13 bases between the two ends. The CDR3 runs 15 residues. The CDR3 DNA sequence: TGTGCCAGCAGCTTAGAGTCAATCGTCGGAGAGACCCAGTACTTC. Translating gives CASSLESIVGETQYF.

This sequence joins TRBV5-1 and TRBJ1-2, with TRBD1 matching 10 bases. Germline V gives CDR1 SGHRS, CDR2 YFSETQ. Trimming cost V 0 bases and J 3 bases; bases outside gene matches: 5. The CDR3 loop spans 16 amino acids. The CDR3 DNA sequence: TGCGCCAGCAGCTTGGGACAGGGGGCGCAGGACTATGGCTACACCTTC. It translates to CASSLGQGAQDYGYTF.

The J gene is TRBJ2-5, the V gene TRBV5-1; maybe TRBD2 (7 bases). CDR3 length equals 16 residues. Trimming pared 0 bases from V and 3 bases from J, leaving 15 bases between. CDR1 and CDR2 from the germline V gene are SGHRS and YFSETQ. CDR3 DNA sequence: TGCGCCAGCAGCTTGGAACCGGGGAGGGGGAAAGAGACCCAGTACTTC. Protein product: CASSLEPGRGKETQYF.

The CDR3 sequence: CASSLGTVYEAFF. The DNA of the CDR3 is TGTGCCAGCAGTCTGGGGACAGTCTATGAAGCTTTCTTT. V gene TRBV28 combines with J gene TRBJ1-1, with TRBD1 matching over 7 bases. With V trimmed by 5 bases and J by 7 bases, 7 bases remained unmatched. Germline CDR1 is MDHEN and CDR2 is SYDVKM. CDR3 length: 13 amino acids. Supplemented by reference TRBV28 and TRBJ1-1, the full variable domain reads DVKVTQSSRYLVKRTGEKVFLECVQDMDHENMFWYRQDPGLGLRLIYFSYDVKMKEKGDIPEGYSVSREKKERFSLILESASTNQTSMYLCASSLGTVYEAFFGQGTRLTVV.

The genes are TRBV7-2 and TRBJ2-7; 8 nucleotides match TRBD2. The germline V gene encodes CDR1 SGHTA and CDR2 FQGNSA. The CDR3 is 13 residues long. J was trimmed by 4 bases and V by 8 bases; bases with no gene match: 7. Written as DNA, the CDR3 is TGTGCCAGCGCTCCGACTAGCGCTTACGAGCAGTACTTC. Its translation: CASAPTSAYEQYF.

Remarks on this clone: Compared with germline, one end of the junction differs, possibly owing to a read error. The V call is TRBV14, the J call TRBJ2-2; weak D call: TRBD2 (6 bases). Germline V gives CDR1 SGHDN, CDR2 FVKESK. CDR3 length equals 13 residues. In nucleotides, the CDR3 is TGTGCCAGCAGCCAAGATCCCTACGGGGGGCTGTTTTTT. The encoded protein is CASSQDPYGGLFF.

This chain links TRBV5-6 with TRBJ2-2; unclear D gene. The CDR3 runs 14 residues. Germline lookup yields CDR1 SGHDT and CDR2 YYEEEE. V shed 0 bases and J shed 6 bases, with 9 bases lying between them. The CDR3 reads CASSLGTRPGELFF. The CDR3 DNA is TGTGCCAGCAGCTTGGGTACGAGGCCCGGGGAGCTGTTTTTT.

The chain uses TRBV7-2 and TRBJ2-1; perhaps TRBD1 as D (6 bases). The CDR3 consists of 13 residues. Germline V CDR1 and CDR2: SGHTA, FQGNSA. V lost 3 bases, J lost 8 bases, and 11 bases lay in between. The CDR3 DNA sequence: TGTGCCAGCAGCTTCCTCAGGGGCGATGAGCAGTTCTTC. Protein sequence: CASSFLRGDEQFF.

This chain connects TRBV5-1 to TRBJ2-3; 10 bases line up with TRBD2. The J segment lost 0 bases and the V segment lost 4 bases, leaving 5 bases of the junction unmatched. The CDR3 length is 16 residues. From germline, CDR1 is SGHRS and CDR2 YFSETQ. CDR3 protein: CASSESGGASTDTQYF. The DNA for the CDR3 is TGCGCCAGCAGCGAGAGCGGGGGGGCTAGCACAGATACGCAGTATTTT.

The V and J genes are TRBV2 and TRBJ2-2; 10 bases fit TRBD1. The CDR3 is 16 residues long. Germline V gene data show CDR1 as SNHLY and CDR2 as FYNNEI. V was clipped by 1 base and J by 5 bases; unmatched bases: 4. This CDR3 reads CASSEGWTGGTGELFF. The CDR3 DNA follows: TGTGCCAGCAGTGAAGGATGGACAGGGGGTACCGGGGAGCTGTTTTTT.

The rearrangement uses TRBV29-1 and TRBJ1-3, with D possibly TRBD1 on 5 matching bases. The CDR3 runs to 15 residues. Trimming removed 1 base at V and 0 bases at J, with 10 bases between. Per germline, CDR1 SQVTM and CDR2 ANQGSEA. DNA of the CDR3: TGCAGCGTTGAAGGGGGGGAGAGCTCTGGAAACACCATATATTTT. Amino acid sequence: CSVEGGESSGNTIYF.

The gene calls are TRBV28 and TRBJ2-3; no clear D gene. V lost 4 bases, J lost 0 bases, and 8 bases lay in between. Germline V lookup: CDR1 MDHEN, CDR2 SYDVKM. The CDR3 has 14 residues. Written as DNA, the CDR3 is TGTGCCAGCAGTTACAGCCTTAGCACAGATACGCAGTATTTT. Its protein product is CASSYSLSTDTQYF.

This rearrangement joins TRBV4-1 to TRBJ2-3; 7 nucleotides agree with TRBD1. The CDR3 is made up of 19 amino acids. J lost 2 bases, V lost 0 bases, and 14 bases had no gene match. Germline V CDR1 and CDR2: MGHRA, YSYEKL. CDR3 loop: CASSQESSTWTGDTDTQYF. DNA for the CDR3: TGCGCCAGCAGCCAAGAATCATCTACTTGGACAGGAGACACAGATACGCAGTATTTT.

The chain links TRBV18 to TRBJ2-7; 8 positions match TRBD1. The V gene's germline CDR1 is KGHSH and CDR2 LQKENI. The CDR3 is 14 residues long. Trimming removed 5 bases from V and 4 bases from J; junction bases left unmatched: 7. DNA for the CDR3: TGTGCCAGCTCAGGTACACAGGGGGGATACGAGCAGTACGTC. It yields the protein CASSGTQGGYEQYV.

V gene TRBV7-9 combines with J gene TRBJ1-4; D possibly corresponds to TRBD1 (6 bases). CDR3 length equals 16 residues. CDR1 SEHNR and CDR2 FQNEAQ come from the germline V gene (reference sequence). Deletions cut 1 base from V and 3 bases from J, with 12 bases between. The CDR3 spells CASSLVGAGANEKLFF. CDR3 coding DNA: TGTGCCAGCAGCTTAGTAGGGGCAGGGGCTAATGAAAAACTGTTTTTT.